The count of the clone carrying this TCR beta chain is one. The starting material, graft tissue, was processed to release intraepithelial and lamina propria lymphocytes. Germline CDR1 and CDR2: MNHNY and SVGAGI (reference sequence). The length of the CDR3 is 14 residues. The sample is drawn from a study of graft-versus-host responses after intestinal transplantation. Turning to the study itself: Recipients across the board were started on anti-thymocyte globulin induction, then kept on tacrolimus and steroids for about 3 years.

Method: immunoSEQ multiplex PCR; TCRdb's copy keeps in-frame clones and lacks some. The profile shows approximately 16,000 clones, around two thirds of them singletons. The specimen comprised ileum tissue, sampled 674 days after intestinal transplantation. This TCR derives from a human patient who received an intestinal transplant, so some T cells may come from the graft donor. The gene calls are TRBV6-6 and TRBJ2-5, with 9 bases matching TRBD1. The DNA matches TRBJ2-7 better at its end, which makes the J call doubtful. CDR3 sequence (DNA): TGTGCCAGCTCGGTCGGGACAGGGCGCTACGAGCAGTACTTC. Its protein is CASSVGTGRYEQYF.